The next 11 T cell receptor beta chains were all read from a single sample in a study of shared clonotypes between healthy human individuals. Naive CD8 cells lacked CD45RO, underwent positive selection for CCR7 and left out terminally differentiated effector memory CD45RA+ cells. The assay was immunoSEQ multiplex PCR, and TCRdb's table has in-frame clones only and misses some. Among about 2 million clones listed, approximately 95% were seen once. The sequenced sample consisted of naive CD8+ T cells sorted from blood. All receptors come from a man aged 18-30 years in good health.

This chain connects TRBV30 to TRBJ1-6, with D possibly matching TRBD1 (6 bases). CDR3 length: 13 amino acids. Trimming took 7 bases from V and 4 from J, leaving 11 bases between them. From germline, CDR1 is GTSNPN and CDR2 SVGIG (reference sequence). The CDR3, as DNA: TGTGCCTCGGGGACACCGTATAATTCACCCCTCCACTTT. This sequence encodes CASGTPYNSPLHF.

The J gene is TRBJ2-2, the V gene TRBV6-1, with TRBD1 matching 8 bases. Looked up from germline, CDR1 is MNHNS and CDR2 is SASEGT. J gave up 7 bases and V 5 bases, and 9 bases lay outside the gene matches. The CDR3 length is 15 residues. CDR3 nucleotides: TGTGCCAGCAGTCCCTACAGGGGGTGGGTCGGGGAGCTGTTTTTT. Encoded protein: CASSPYRGWVGELFF.

In DNA form, the CDR3 reads TGTGCCATCAGTGAACGTCTAGCGGGGGGACGGAACACCGGGGAGCTGTTTTTT. Translation gives CAISERLAGGRNTGELFF. The genes are TRBV10-3 and TRBJ2-2; 11 bases fit TRBD2. The CDR3 runs to 18 residues. V lost 3 bases, J lost 1 base, and 7 bases stayed unmatched. Germline V lookup: CDR1 ENHRY, CDR2 SYGVKD.

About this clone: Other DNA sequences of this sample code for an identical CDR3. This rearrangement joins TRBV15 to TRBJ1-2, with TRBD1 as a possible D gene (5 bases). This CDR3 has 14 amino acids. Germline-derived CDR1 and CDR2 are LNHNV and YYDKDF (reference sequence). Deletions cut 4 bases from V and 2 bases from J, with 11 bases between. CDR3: CATSTGTGNYGYTF. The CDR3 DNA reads TGTGCCACCAGCACCGGGACGGGGAACTATGGCTACACCTTC.

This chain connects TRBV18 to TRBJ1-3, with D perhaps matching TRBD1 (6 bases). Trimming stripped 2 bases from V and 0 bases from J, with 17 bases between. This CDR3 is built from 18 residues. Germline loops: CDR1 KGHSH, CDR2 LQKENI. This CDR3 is CASSPTADSGLSGNTIYF. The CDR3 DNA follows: TGTGCCAGCTCACCAACGGCGGACAGCGGGCTCTCTGGAAACACCATATATTTT.

CDR3 in amino acids: CASSETSGPSYNEQFF. The DNA of the CDR3 is TGCGCCAGCAGCGAGACTAGCGGGCCTTCCTACAATGAGCAGTTCTTC. The chain uses TRBV4-1 and TRBJ2-1, with 10 bases that match TRBD2. The germline CDR1 and CDR2 sequences are MGHRA and YSYEKL. This CDR3 has 16 amino acids. V lost 5 bases and J lost 1; bases outside the gene matches: 5.

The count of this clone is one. The CDR3 nucleotides are TGTGCCAGCAGTCCGGTTTTTCAGGGCTCTTATGGCTACACCTTC. Protein sequence: CASSPVFQGSYGYTF. The chain employs TRBV28 and TRBJ1-2; a possible D gene is TRBD1 (5 bases). Germline V lookup: CDR1 MDHEN, CDR2 SYDVKM. The CDR3 sequence is 15 residues long. Trimming left V 5 bases short and J 5 bases short, with 18 bases between.

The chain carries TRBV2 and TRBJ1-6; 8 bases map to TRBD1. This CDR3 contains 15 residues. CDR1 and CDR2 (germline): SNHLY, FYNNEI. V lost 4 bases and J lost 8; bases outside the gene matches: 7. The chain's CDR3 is CASSVTGGLDSPLHF. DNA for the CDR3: TGTGCCAGCAGTGTTACAGGGGGATTAGATTCACCCCTCCACTTT.

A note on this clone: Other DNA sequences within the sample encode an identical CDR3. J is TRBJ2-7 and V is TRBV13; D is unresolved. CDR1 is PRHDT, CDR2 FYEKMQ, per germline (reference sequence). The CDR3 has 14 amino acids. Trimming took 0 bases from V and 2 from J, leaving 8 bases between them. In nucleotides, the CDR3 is TGTGCCAGCAGCTTAGGTCGGAGCACCTACGAGCAGTACTTC. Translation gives CASSLGRSTYEQYF.

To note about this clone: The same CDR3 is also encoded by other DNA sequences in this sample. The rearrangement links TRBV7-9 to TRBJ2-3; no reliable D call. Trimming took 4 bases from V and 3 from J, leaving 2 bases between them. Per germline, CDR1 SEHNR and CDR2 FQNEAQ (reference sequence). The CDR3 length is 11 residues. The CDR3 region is CASSSTDTQYF. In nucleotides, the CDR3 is TGTGCCAGCAGCTCTACAGATACGCAGTATTTT.

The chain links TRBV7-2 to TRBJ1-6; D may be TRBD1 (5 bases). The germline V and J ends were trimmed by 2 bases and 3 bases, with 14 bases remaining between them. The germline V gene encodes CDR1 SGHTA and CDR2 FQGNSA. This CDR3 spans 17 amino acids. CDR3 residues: CASSLLREGNYNSPLHF. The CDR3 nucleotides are TGTGCCAGCAGCTTACTGCGTGAGGGGAACTATAATTCACCCCTCCACTTT.